This T cell receptor (beta chain) derives from a study of PD-1 blockade in classical Hodgkin lymphoma (dated by TCRdb to the early 2020s). Study-wide context: Nivolumab dosing was 3 mg/kg intravenously every 2 weeks, continuing until either disease progression or unacceptable toxicity. The study used TCR beta sequencing and CyTOF to define a peripheral blood immune signature of response to PD-1 blockade in classical Hodgkin lymphoma. Findings and caveats that apply to the study as a whole: By C4D1, a significant rise was seen in CD4+ TCR diversity but not in CD8+ TCR diversity (p=0.0027 vs p=0.16), and the rise was most apparent among complete responders (p=0.02). The study was restricted to a single clinical trial cohort, and the causes of repertoire differences, possibly disease activity or prior therapy, were left undefined. Newly diagnosed patients were reported to have lower baseline TCR diversity than healthy donors, and relapsed/refractory patients were reported to have lower baseline TCR diversity still. Baseline diversity similar to that of newly diagnosed patients was observed in trial patients achieving complete response, whereas significantly lower diversity was observed in partial responders and progressors. Lower diversity was seen in patients whose nivolumab began less than 1 year after ASCT, and these patients were left out of later analyses so that immune reconstitution would not confound the results.

Taken with the paper, the label for time point translates to: cycle 4 day 1 (C4D1), after 6 weeks of nivolumab. Relapse after autologous stem cell transplantation had occurred in all trial patients, and cohorts A, B and C were distinguished by prior brentuximab vedotin exposure. A total of fewer than 65 patients with relapsed/refractory classical Hodgkin lymphoma made up the trial cohort, and each patient's best overall response was complete response, partial response or progressive disease. Single-agent nivolumab was administered to trial patients in the multi-cohort phase II CheckMate 205 trial. An independent review committee assessed best overall response by applying the 2007 International Working Group response criteria. Trial PBMCs were collected just before the start of nivolumab (C1D1) and during therapy at cycle 2 day 1 and cycle 4 day 1. After peripheral blood was drawn into 8 mL Vacutainer Cell Preparation Tubes, PBMCs were isolated by centrifugation and then cryopreserved.

Genomic DNA was isolated using the Qiagen DNeasy kit from unsorted PBMCs as well as from negatively selected CD4+ and CD8+ fractions. TCR beta CDR3 regions were amplified by immunoSEQ multiplex PCR using primers annealing to V and J segments. A synthetic immune receptor repertoire was used to minimize amplification bias, and remaining bias was computationally removed after sequencing. The original pipeline was this. Custom Python scripts were used to quantify repertoire diversity as the Shannon entropy index. The unsorted, CD4+ and CD8+ repertoires were each analyzed separately, with the exception of combined analyses, where CD4+ and CD8+ sequences were merged in silico. Clonal expansion was defined as at least a 2-fold frequency increase after treatment relative to C1D1, with a pseudocount of 0.5 for undetected baseline clones. Clones with 0 or 1 copy at C1D1 were classified as singleton clones, and clones with 2 or more copies were classified as non-singleton clones. Clones expanded in unsorted samples were annotated as CD4+, CD8+ or unknown by matching protein sequences in sorted samples from the same patient. Wilcoxon tests on paired samples were used to test diversity changes from C1D1 to C4D1. Not all clones reach the TCRdb copy of this immuneACCESS table, which keeps in-frame sequences only. Checked studies attribute under half of the gap to unresolved V genes and leave the rest unexplained. The DNA gave D and trimming, while V, J and clone size come from that table. The table for this sample lists approximately 110,000 clones; more than 70% of them were counted only once. Together, the top ten hold around 17% of the sample.

Details on this clone: This clone's antigen is unknown. Base qualities are not provided; no much larger clone lies one nucleotide away.

The germline V gene provides CDR1 KGHSH and CDR2 LQKENI. Trimmed from V: 5 bases; trimmed from J: 5 bases; junction bases lacking a gene match: 6. From the cysteine through the phenylalanine, the CDR3 covers 14 amino acids. CDR3 DNA only is kept here, 42 bases in frame from base 1. The material sequenced was peripheral blood mononuclear cells (PBMCs), taken before the fourth cycle of nivolumab. The rearranged chain carries TRBV18 and TRBJ1-2; TRBD1 lines up with 9 middle nucleotides. This receptor was obtained from a human donor with classical Hodgkin lymphoma. DNA sequence: TGTGCCAGCTCAGCACAGGGGGCGGAATATGGCTACACCTTC. It codes for CASSAQGAEYGYTF.